This T cell receptor beta chain emerged from a study of identifying expanded T cells in peripheral blood (dated by TCRdb to between 2017 and 2020). About the investigation overall: Technical replicates were generated by sequencing separate aliquots of the same genomic DNA pool, and four replicates were compared pairwise. Broader findings and caveats from the paper: Across all healthy-donor time intervals, the beta-binomial model significantly lowered both the number of clones called differentially abundant and the false-positive rate. Across all healthy donors, variance in clone template counts between approximately 2-week samples was found to increase significantly with total template count. The authors expected that biological variance in healthy repertoires might rise further over much longer intervals, such as months to years. The binomial model flagged roughly 1.3 differentially abundant clones between technical replicates but about 15 over approximately 2 weeks and 19 to 20 over around four weeks.

No immune events, such as infections, were documented for the healthy donors during the collection period. Time-dependent variance in a beta-binomial model of T-cell clone differential abundance was calibrated using healthy-donor blood repertoires as a training cohort. The training cohort included around 10 healthy donors, of whom 3 were female and 7 were male. Donor ages ranged from roughly 25 to 65 years, with an average of roughly 46 years. Whole blood, obtained from a commercial supplier, was collected from each healthy donor at three time points spaced around 2 weeks apart. Genomic DNA was extracted from unsorted whole blood for immunosequencing. Of note for this clone: Its antigen is still unknown. No quality values exist for individual bases; no much larger clone is one base distant.

The immunoSEQ Assay, which relies on bias-controlled multiplex PCR amplification of genomic DNA, was used to profile TCRbeta CDR3 regions. Per the source publication's procedure: To quantify the absolute abundance of each unique TCRbeta CDR3 region, the sequences were collapsed and filtered. Two models were used to test differential abundance: a binomial model (Fisher-equivalent) and a beta-binomial model that adds time-dependent variance fitted from healthy donors. Clones with fewer than 5 combined templates were removed, and differential abundance was called for clones with a Benjamini-Hochberg FDR below 0.01. In the beta-binomial model, variance was expressed as a function of the total template count across the two samples, in the form v = (b*log(k)+a)^2. TCRdb stores this immuneACCESS table with in-frame sequences only. Part of the clones is absent; in the studies checked, under half of the shortfall reflects unresolved V genes, and no reason is known for the rest. The DNA was the basis for D and trimming; V, J and clone size are from that table. The sample table shows approximately 130,000 clones, and 86% are seen once. Roughly 7.9% of the sample belongs to the ten largest clones.

The specimen sequenced was blood. The sequence was collected from a person aged 18-70 years in good health.

CDR3 region: CASSLKSRVGYGYTF. The nucleotide sequence is given as TGTGCCAGCAGTTTAAAGTCCAGGGTAGGCTATGGCTACACCTTC. Rearrangement joined TRBV28 to TRBJ1-2; tentative D gene TRBD1, with 5 bases matching. In the germline V gene, CDR1 corresponds to MDHEN and CDR2 to SYDVKM. Deletion took 2 bases off V and 4 bases off J, with a span of 14 bases between the germline ends. Its CDR3 holds 15 amino acids, cysteine through phenylalanine. CDR3 DNA is the only sequence kept; it has 45 bases, read in frame from the first base.